This T cell receptor (beta chain) came from a study of cytomegalovirus exposure and HLA in healthy donors. This clone has a single count. The target antigen is unknown. Study-level points and caveats: Presence/absence analyses assumed roughly uniform sequencing depth across donors. After further analysis at a later stage, some 15,000 TCR beta sequences were associated with HLA alleles at 0.05 false discovery rate.

The PCR made use of 60 Vbeta and 13 Jbeta primers. The assay was immunoSEQ multiplex PCR, and TCRdb's table has in-frame clones only and misses some. The repertoire holds 130,000 to 150,000 clones, with roughly 79% as singletons. The sample comprised PBMCs. This receptor was obtained from a woman aged 25 to 39 in good health and CMV-seronegative.

The CDR3 DNA sequence: TGTGCCAGCAGTTACGGTCCCGGACAGGTGGCCTACGAGCAGTACTTC. As protein: CASSYGPGQVAYEQYF. The rearrangement uses TRBV6-6 and TRBJ2-7, with 7 bases lining up with TRBD1. Germline CDR1 is MNHNY and CDR2 is SVGAGI (reference sequence). CDR3 size: 16 residues. V gave up 2 bases and J gave up 2 bases; unmatched junction bases: 9.